The 19 T cell receptor beta chains below all came from one sample that was sequenced in a study of regulatory T cells (dated by TCRdb to the late 2010s). These TCRs are of unknown antigen specificity. Paper-wide results and their limitations: Conventional CD4+ T cells from CD3G-deficient patients were enriched for hydrophobic residues at CDR3 positions 6 and 7, suggesting more self-reactive specificities.

The library was generated by the immunoSEQ multiplex PCR assay. In the multiplex PCR, 52 forward TRBV primers and 13 reverse TRBJ primers were used, and assay-based and computational corrections were applied for amplification bias. TCRdb took over this immuneACCESS table, retaining in-frame rearrangements with V and J assigned. Such tables are incomplete; in checked studies, under half of the missing clones stem from an unresolved V gene, and the remainder is unexplained. The sample table holds approximately 37,000 clones, of which 75% to 90% were seen once. Approximately 2.3% of the sample comes from the top ten. Sequencing was performed on conventional CD4+ T cells sorted from blood. These receptors all come from a person aged 18 to 35 with CD3G deficiency.

The J gene is TRBJ2-1, the V gene TRBV6-1, with 7 positions matching TRBD2. V trimming: 10 bases; J trimming: 1 base; junction bases outside the gene matches: 4. This CDR3 comprises 13 residues. Germline-derived CDR1 and CDR2 are MNHNS and SASEGT. CDR3 DNA sequence: TGTGCCACCACTAGCGCTTCCTACAATGAGCAGTTCTTC. It yields the protein CATTSASYNEQFF.

This chain joins TRBV5-1 and TRBJ2-3; TRBD2 matches 7 bases. Germline CDR1 and CDR2: SGHRS and YFSETQ. V lost 6 bases to trimming and J lost 2 bases; unmatched junction nucleotides: 6. CDR3 length equals 14 residues. CDR3 bases: TGCGCCAGCAAGCGGGGCGATTTCACAGATACGCAGTATTTT. Translating it yields CASKRGDFTDTQYF. The full variable domain, rest sourced from reference TRBV5-1 and TRBJ2-3, is KAGVTQTPRYLIKTRGQQVTLSCSPISGHRSVSWYQQTPGQGLQFLFEYFSETQRNKGNFPGRFSGRQFSNSRSEMNVSTLELGDSALYLCASKRGDFTDTQYFGPGTRLTVL.

The chain is built from TRBV11-2 and TRBJ1-4; no firm D call. This CDR3 comprises 13 residues. The germline gives CDR1 SGHAT, CDR2 FQNNGV. V was trimmed by 5 bases and J by 8 bases, leaving 12 bases between them. The CDR3 sequence: CASSRTVGEKLFF. The CDR3 DNA sequence: TGTGCCAGCAGCCGGACGGTGGGCGAAAAACTGTTTTTT.

The chain employs TRBV28 and TRBJ2-7; 11 bases align to TRBD1. Trimming at V came to 6 bases and at J to 5 bases, leaving 9 bases not matched to a gene. The CDR3 runs 15 residues. Germline V lookup: CDR1 MDHEN, CDR2 SYDVKM. CDR3 bases: TGTGCCAGCAGCCACCCCGGGACAGGGGGAAACGAGCAGTACTTC. This translates into CASSHPGTGGNEQYF.

The chain links TRBV6-1 to TRBJ2-2; TRBD2 matches at 7 bases. V lost 3 bases and J lost 5; bases outside the gene matches: 21. This CDR3 is 20 amino acids long. CDR1 is MNHNS, CDR2 SASEGT, per germline. CDR3 coding DNA: TGTGCCAGCAGTGATATTTTGCTAGCGGTAACAAGGGGACCTACCGGGGAGCTGTTTTTT. It is translated as CASSDILLAVTRGPTGELFF.

The J gene is TRBJ2-2, the V gene TRBV19; D may be TRBD2 (5 bases). The length of the CDR3 is 14 residues. Germline lookup yields CDR1 LNHDA and CDR2 SQIVND (reference sequence). V was cut by 5 bases and J by 4 bases, with 11 bases left in between. DNA of the CDR3: TGTGCCAGTAGTCGAGGGATTATCACCGGGGAGCTGTTTTTT. Its translation: CASSRGIITGELFF. The whole variable domain, remainder taken from reference TRBV19 and TRBJ2-2, is DGGITQSPKYLFRKEGQNVTLSCEQNLNHDAMYWYRQDPGQGLRLIYYSQIVNDFQKGDIAEGYSVSREKKESFPLTVTSAQKNPTAFYLCASSRGIITGELFFGEGSRLTVL.

The gene calls are TRBV28 and TRBJ1-5; 7 positions match TRBD1. Per the germline V gene, CDR1 is MDHEN and CDR2 is SYDVKM. This CDR3 region has 16 residues. With V trimmed by 5 bases and J by 7 bases, 14 bases remained unmatched. In DNA form, the CDR3 reads TGTGCCAGCAGTAAAGGGGGCTCCTCCGGGAGGCAGCCCCAGCATTTT. This translates into CASSKGGSSGRQPQHF.

The genes are TRBV7-2 and TRBJ2-3; tentatively, D is TRBD2 (6 bases). The CDR3 consists of 13 residues. Trimming pared 2 bases from V and 5 bases from J, leaving 8 bases between. Germline V CDR1 and CDR2: SGHTA, FQGNSA. This CDR3 is CASSLQGGDTQYF. DNA of the CDR3: TGTGCCAGCAGCTTACAGGGAGGAGATACGCAGTATTTT.

The V gene is TRBV6-1, the J gene TRBJ1-2; D is ambiguous. This CDR3 is built from 13 residues. The ends were cut back, 0 bases at V and 7 bases at J, with 9 bases in the middle. Germline assignment: CDR1 MNHNS and CDR2 SASEGT. The CDR3 sequence: CASSEAGLSGYTF. The DNA of the CDR3 is TGTGCCAGCAGTGAAGCAGGGCTGAGTGGCTACACCTTC.

The chain employs TRBV6-1 and TRBJ1-4; the D is unclear. The CDR3 loop spans 13 amino acids. Looked up from germline, CDR1 is MNHNS and CDR2 is SASEGT. V was shortened by 8 bases and J by 3 bases, with 10 bases between the two germline ends. CDR3 sequence: CASSERSNEKLFF. The DNA for the CDR3 is TGTGCCAGCTCAGAACGGTCTAATGAAAAACTGTTTTTT.

The chain carries TRBV28 and TRBJ1-5; 9 nucleotides align to TRBD1. J was trimmed by 4 bases and V by 5 bases; bases with no gene match: 6. The CDR3 is 15 residues long. Per the germline V gene, CDR1 is MDHEN and CDR2 is SYDVKM. The CDR3 reads CASSPPTGGNQPQHF. The CDR3 nucleotides read TGTGCCAGCAGTCCCCCGACAGGGGGGAATCAGCCCCAGCATTTT.

This chain connects TRBV6-1 to TRBJ2-3; D unresolved. Germline CDR1 and CDR2: MNHNS and SASEGT. V was pared by 4 bases and J by 2 bases, with 7 bases between. The CDR3 has 13 amino acids. The CDR3 loop reads CASSVGDTDTQYF. CDR3 DNA: TGTGCCAGCAGTGTGGGTGACACAGATACGCAGTATTTT.

This sequence joins TRBV18 and TRBJ2-3, with 8 bases aligning to TRBD2. CDR1 and CDR2 from the germline V gene are KGHSH and LQKENI. The CDR3 is 13 amino acids. With 6 bases clipped from V and 5 bases from J, the junction kept 4 bases outside the gene matches. The CDR3 coding sequence is TGTGCCAGCTCTCAGACTAGCGAAGATACGCAGTATTTT. This gives the protein CASSQTSEDTQYF. The variable domain in full, with the rest retrieved from reference TRBV18 and TRBJ2-3, is NAGVMQNPRHLVRRRGQEARLRCSPMKGHSHVYWYRQLPEEGLKFMVYLQKENIIDESGMPKERFSAEFPKEGPSILRIQQVVRGDSAAYFCASSQTSEDTQYFGPGTRLTVL.

The J gene is TRBJ2-7, the V gene TRBV7-9; D possibly matches TRBD1 or TRBD2 (5 bases each). Trimming pared 5 bases from V and 7 bases from J, leaving 9 bases between. The CDR3 covers 11 residues. Germline V gene lookup returns CDR1 SEHNR and CDR2 FQNEAQ (reference sequence). This CDR3 is CASSTEGEQYF. The CDR3 DNA reads TGTGCCAGCAGCACCGAGGGGGAGCAGTACTTC.

The rearrangement links TRBV11-2 to TRBJ1-6, with D hard to call. V was clipped by 5 bases and J by 11 bases, with 10 bases between them. CDR1 and CDR2 from the germline V gene are SGHAT and FQNNGV. The CDR3 contains 12 residues. DNA of the CDR3: TGTGCCAGCAGCCCCTCCCGCCCACCCCTCCACTTT. Amino acid sequence: CASSPSRPPLHF.

V and J are TRBV6-1 and TRBJ1-1, with 7 bases aligning to TRBD1. Germline CDR1 reads MNHNS; CDR2 reads SASEGT. This CDR3 spans 14 amino acids. Trimming at V came to 4 bases and at J to 5 bases, leaving 7 bases not matched to a gene. The CDR3 loop reads CASSAPTGRTEAFF. CDR3 sequence (DNA): TGTGCCAGCAGTGCCCCGACAGGGAGAACTGAAGCTTTCTTT.

This rearrangement joins TRBV28 to TRBJ2-1; 8 nucleotides agree with TRBD2. The germline V gene has CDR1 MDHEN and CDR2 SYDVKM. The CDR3 runs to 14 residues. V trimming: 3 bases; J trimming: 9 bases; junction bases outside the gene matches: 7. CDR3 region: CASSFNGRAFEQFF. The CDR3, as DNA: TGTGCCAGCAGTTTCAACGGGAGGGCCTTTGAGCAGTTCTTC.

V and J are TRBV6-1 and TRBJ2-5; perhaps TRBD2 as D (6 bases). Per germline, CDR1 MNHNS and CDR2 SASEGT. This CDR3 has 15 residues. V dropped 10 bases and J dropped 2 bases, with 20 bases sitting between them. The CDR3: CATTRGRWSQETQYF. In DNA form, the CDR3 reads TGTGCCACTACAAGAGGGAGGTGGTCTCAAGAGACCCAGTACTTC.

This chain joins TRBV7-9 and TRBJ2-3; 14 bases align to TRBD2. Germline lookup yields CDR1 SEHNR and CDR2 FQNEAQ (reference sequence). V lost 4 bases, J lost 1 base, and 4 bases stayed unmatched. The CDR3 is 17 amino acids. CDR3 coding DNA: TGTGCCAGCAGCTCCGGACTAGCGGGGGGTCGCACAGATACGCAGTATTTT. This translates into CASSSGLAGGRTDTQYF.